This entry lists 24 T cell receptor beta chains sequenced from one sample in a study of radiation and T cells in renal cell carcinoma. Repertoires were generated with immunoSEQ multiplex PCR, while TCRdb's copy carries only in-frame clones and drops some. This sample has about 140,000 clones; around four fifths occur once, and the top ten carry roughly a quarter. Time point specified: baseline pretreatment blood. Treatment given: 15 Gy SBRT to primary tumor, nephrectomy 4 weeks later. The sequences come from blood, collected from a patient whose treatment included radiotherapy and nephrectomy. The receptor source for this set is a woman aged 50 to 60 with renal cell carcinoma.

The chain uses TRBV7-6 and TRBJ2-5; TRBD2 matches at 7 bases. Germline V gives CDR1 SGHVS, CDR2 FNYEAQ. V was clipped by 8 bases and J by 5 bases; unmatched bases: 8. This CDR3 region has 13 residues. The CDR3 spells CASARGGRETQYF. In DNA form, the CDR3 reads TGTGCCAGCGCCCGGGGAGGGAGGGAGACCCAGTACTTC.

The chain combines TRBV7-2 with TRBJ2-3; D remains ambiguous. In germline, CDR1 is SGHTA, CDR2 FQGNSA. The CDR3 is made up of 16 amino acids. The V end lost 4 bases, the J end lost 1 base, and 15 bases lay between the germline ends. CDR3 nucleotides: TGTGCCAGCAGCTCGGAGTGGGTTAGTGGCACAGATACGCAGTATTTT. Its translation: CASSSEWVSGTDTQYF.

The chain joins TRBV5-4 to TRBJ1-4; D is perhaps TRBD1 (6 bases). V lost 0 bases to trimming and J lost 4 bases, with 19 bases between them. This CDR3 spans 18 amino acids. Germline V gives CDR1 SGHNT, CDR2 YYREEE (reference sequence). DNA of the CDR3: TGTGCCAGCAGCTTGGGTCTTAAATCTGGCAGGGGTAATGAAAAACTGTTTTTT. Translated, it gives CASSLGLKSGRGNEKLFF.

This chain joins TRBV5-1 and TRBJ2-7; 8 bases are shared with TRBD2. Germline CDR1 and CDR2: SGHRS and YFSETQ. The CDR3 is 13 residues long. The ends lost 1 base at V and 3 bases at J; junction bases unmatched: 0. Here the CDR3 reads CASSLRGGYEQYF. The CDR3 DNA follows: TGCGCCAGCAGCTTGCGGGGGGGCTACGAGCAGTACTTC.

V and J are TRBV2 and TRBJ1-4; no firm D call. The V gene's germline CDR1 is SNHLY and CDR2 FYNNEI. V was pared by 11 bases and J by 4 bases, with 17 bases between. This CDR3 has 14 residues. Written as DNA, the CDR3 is TGTGCCCTCCGGGCGGGAACCAATAATGAAAAACTGTTTTTT. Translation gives CALRAGTNNEKLFF.

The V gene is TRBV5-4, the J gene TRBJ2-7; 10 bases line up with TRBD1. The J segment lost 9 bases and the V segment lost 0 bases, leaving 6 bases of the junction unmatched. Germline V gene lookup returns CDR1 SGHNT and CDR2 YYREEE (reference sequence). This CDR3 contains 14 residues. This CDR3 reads CASSLVGTGVAQYF. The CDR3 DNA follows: TGTGCCAGCAGCTTGGTTGGGACAGGGGTAGCGCAGTACTTC.

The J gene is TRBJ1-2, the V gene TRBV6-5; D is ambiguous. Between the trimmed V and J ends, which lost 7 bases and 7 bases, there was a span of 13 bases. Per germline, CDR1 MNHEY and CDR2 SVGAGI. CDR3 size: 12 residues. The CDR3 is CASTGGLGGYTF. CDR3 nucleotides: TGTGCCAGCACCGGTGGGTTAGGTGGCTACACCTTC.

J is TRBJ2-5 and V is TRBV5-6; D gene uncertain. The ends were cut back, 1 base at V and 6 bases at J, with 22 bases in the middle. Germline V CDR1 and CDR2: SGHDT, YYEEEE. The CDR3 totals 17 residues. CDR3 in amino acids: CASSLIFGSGGRQTQYF. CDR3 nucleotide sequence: TGTGCCAGCAGCTTGATTTTCGGGTCAGGTGGTCGCCAGACCCAGTACTTC. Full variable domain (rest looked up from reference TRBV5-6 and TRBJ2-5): DAGVTQSPTHLIKTRGQQVTLRCSPKSGHDTVSWYQQALGQGPQFIFQYYEEEERQRGNFPDRFSGHQFPNYSSELNVNALLLGDSALYLCASSLIFGSGGRQTQYFGPGTRLLVL.

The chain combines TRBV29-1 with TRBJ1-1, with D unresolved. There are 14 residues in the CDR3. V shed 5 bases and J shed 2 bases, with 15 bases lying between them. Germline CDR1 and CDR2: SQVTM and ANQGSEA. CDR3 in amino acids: CSVRREQLNTEAFF. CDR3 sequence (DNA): TGCAGCGTTCGGAGGGAACAGCTCAACACTGAAGCTTTCTTT.

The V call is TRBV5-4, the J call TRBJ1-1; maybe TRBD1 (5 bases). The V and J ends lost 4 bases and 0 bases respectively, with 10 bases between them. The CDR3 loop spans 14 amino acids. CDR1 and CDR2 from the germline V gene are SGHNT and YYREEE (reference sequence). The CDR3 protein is CASSPRGVNTEAFF. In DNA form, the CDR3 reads TGTGCCAGCAGCCCCCGGGGGGTGAACACTGAAGCTTTCTTT.

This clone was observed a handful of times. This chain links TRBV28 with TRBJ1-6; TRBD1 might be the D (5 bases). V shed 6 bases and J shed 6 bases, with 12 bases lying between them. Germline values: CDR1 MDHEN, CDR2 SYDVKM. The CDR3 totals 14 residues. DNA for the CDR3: TGTGCCAGCAGCCTAGGACATTCTAATTCACCCCTCCACTTT. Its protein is CASSLGHSNSPLHF.

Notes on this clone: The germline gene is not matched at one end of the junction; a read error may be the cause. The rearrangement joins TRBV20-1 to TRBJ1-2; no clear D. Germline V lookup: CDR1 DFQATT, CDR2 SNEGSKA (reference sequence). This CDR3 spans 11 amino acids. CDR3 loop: CSARPALGYAF. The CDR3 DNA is TGCAGTGCTAGACCCGCCCTGGGCTACGCCTTC.

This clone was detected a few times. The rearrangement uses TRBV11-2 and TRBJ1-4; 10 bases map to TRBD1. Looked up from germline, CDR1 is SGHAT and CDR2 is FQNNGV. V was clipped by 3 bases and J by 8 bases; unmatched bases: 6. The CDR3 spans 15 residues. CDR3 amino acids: CASSFWTGGGEKLFF. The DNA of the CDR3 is TGTGCCAGCAGCTTTTGGACAGGGGGAGGGGAAAAACTGTTTTTT.

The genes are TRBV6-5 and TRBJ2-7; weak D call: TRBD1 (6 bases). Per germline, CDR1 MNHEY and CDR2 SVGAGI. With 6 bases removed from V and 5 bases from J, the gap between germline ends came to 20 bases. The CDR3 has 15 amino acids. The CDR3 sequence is CASSPNEQGAHEQYF. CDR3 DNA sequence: TGTGCCAGCAGCCCAAACGAACAGGGAGCCCACGAGCAGTACTTC.

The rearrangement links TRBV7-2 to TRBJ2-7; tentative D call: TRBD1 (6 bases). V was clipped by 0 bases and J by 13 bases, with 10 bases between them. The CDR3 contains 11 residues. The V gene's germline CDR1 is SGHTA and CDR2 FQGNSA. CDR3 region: CASSLATGFYF. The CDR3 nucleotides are TGTGCCAGCAGCTTAGCGACAGGCTTTTACTTC.

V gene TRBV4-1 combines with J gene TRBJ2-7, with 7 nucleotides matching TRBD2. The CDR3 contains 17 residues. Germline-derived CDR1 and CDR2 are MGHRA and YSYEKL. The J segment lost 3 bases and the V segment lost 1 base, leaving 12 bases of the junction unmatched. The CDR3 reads CASSQAFTGEGFYEQYF. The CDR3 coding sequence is TGCGCCAGCAGCCAAGCTTTTACGGGGGAGGGGTTCTACGAGCAGTACTTC.

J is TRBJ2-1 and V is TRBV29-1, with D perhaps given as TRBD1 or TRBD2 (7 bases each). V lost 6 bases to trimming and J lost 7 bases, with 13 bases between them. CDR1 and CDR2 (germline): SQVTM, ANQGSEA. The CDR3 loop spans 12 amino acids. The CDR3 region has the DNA TGCAGCGTGGACCAGGGGGGGAATGAGCAGTTCTTC. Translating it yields CSVDQGGNEQFF.

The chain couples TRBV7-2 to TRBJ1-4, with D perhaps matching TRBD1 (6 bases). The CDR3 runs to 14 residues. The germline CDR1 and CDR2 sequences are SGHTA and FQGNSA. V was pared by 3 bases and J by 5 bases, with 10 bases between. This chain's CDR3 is CASSLGGQNEKLFF. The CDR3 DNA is TGTGCCAGCAGCTTGGGGGGCCAAAATGAAAAACTGTTTTTT.

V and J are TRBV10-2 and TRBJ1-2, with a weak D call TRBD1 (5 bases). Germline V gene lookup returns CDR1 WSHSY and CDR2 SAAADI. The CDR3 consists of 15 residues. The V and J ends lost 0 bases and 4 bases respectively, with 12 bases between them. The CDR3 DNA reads TGCGCCAGCAGTGAGTCCGGGGGACGGGGCTATGGCTACACCTTC. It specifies CASSESGGRGYGYTF.

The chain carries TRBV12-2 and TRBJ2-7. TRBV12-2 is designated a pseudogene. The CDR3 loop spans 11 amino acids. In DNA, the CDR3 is TGTGCAAGTCGCTTCCATTCGGGCCCCGATGTC. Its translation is CASRFHSGPDV.

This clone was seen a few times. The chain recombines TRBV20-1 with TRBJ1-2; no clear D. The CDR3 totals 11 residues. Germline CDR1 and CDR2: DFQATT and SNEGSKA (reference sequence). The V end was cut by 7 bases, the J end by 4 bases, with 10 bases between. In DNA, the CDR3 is TGCAGTGTCCAGGAAACCTATGGCTACACCTTC. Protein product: CSVQETYGYTF.

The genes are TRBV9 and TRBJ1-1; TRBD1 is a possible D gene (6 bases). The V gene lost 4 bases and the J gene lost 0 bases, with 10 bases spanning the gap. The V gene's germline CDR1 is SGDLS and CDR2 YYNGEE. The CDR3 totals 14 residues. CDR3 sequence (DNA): TGTGCCAGCAGCCCTGGGGGCCTGAACACTGAAGCTTTCTTT. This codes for CASSPGGLNTEAFF.

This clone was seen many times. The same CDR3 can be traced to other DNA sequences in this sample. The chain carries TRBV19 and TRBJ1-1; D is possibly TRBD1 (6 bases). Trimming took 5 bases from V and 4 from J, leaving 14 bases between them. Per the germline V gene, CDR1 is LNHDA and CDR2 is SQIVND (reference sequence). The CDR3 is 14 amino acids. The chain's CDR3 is CASSVQGRGTEAFF. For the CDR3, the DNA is TGTGCCAGTAGTGTACAGGGACGGGGCACTGAAGCTTTCTTT.

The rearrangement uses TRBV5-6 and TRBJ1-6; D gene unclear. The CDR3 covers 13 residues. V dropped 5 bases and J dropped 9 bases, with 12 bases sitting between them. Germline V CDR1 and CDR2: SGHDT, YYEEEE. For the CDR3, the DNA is TGTGCCAGCAGTAAAGGGTTCACTTCACCCCTCCACTTT. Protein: CASSKGFTSPLHF.